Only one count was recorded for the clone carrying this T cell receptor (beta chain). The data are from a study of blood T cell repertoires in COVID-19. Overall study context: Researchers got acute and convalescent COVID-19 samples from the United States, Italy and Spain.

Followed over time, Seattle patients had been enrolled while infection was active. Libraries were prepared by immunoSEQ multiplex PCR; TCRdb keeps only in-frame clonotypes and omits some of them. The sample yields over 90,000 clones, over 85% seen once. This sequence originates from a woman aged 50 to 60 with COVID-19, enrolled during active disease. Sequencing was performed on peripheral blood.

The CDR3 DNA reads as TGTGCCAGCAGCTTCCGGCAGGGAAATACTGAAGCTTTCTTT. Translation gives CASSFRQGNTEAFF. The rearrangement links TRBV5-4 to TRBJ1-1; weak D call: TRBD1 (5 bases). The V gene's germline CDR1 is SGHNT and CDR2 YYREEE (reference sequence). The CDR3 is made up of 14 amino acids. V was pared by 2 bases and J by 5 bases, with 13 bases between.